A single sample is the source of the 11 T cell receptor beta chains below, sequenced in a study of cytomegalovirus exposure and HLA in healthy donors. The table came from immunoSEQ multiplex PCR; TCRdb's copy has only in-frame clones and leaves some out. The sample shows approximately 170,000 clones, 85% of them seen only once. The sample consisted of PBMCs. The origin of the receptors is a young man in good health and CMV-seropositive.

Only one count was recorded for this clone. The rearrangement uses TRBV6-5 and TRBJ2-5, with D possibly being TRBD2 (6 bases). The CDR3 contains 16 residues. Germline CDR1 MNHEY, CDR2 SVGAGI. V lost 0 bases to trimming and J lost 5 bases, with 16 bases between them. CDR3 DNA: TGTGCCAGCAGTTACTCGGAGAGGCCCGGGGGTGAGACCCAGTACTTC. It translates to CASSYSERPGGETQYF.

The chain has TRBV13 and TRBJ2-4, with D tentatively TRBD1 (5 bases). Germline CDR1 PRHDT, CDR2 FYEKMQ (reference sequence). V shed 5 bases and J shed 7 bases, with 15 bases lying between them. CDR3 length equals 14 residues. The CDR3 region has the DNA TGTGCCAGCAGCACCACGCAGGGTACGAACATTCAGTACTTC. It codes for CASSTTQGTNIQYF.

The chain recombines TRBV5-4 with TRBJ2-7, with 13 bases aligning to TRBD2. V was pared by 4 bases and J by 2 bases, with 9 bases of the junction left unmatched. Germline CDR1 reads SGHNT; CDR2 reads YYREEE (reference sequence). The CDR3 runs 17 residues. In DNA, the CDR3 is TGTGCCAGCAGCCTGACTAGCGGGGGGTCATACCCCTACGAGCAGTACTTC. Translating gives CASSLTSGGSYPYEQYF.

The V call is TRBV5-1, the J call TRBJ2-5; 7 nucleotides align to TRBD1. The CDR3 runs 13 residues. After removal of 2 bases from V and 3 bases from J, the junction contained 1 base not matched to a gene. Germline V CDR1 and CDR2: SGHRS, YFSETQ. In DNA form, the CDR3 reads TGCGCCAGCAGCTTCCAGGGGGAAGAGACCCAGTACTTC. It yields the protein CASSFQGEETQYF. Full variable domain (rest looked up from reference TRBV5-1 and TRBJ2-5): KAGVTQTPRYLIKTRGQQVTLSCSPISGHRSVSWYQQTPGQGLQFLFEYFSETQRNKGNFPGRFSGRQFSNSRSEMNVSTLELGDSALYLCASSFQGEETQYFGPGTRLLVL.

V gene TRBV6-5 combines with J gene TRBJ1-1; D is undetermined. Germline CDR1 MNHEY, CDR2 SVGAGI. V gave up 0 bases and J gave up 3 bases, with 11 bases separating them. This CDR3 has 15 amino acids. Here the CDR3 reads CASSYSILGDTEAFF. In DNA, the CDR3 is TGTGCCAGCAGTTACTCGATTTTGGGCGACACTGAAGCTTTCTTT.

The rearrangement uses TRBV29-1 and TRBJ2-5, with D perhaps matching TRBD1 (5 bases). This CDR3 region has 13 residues. The germline V gene has CDR1 SQVTM and CDR2 ANQGSEA. The V and J ends lost 2 bases and 4 bases respectively, with 11 bases between them. The DNA for the CDR3 is TGCAGCGTTGAACCCTTCCAGGGAGAGACCCAGTACTTC. It specifies CSVEPFQGETQYF.

V and J are TRBV19 and TRBJ2-7, with 8 bases that match TRBD1. Germline trimming cut 5 bases from V and 2 bases from J; bases unmatched to any gene: 5. This CDR3 spans 14 amino acids. The germline gives CDR1 LNHDA, CDR2 SQIVND (reference sequence). CDR3 region: CASSPRQGTYEQYF. The CDR3, as DNA: TGTGCCAGTAGTCCCCGACAGGGGACCTACGAGCAGTACTTC.

V usage is TRBV5-1 and J usage is TRBJ1-5; D not resolved. V lost 7 bases, J lost 0 bases, and 8 bases lay in between. The V gene's germline CDR1 is SGHRS and CDR2 YFSETQ. The CDR3 consists of 13 residues. CDR3 bases: TGCGCCAGCCGTACAGATAGCAATCAGCCCCAGCATTTT. Protein product: CASRTDSNQPQHF.

The rearrangement uses TRBV5-1 and TRBJ2-2, with 11 bases lining up with TRBD2. Germline trimming cut 0 bases from V and 1 base from J; bases unmatched to any gene: 5. The CDR3 extends over 18 amino acids. The germline V gene encodes CDR1 SGHRS and CDR2 YFSETQ. The CDR3 sequence: CASSLEGTSGRNTGELFF. The CDR3 DNA is TGCGCCAGCAGCTTGGAAGGGACTAGCGGAAGGAACACCGGGGAGCTGTTTTTT.

This clone was counted a single time. The V and J genes are TRBV7-9 and TRBJ2-7; tentatively, D is TRBD1 (8 bases). Germline V lookup: CDR1 SEHNR, CDR2 FQNEAQ (reference sequence). This CDR3 contains 15 residues. Trimming shortened V by 5 bases and J by 5 bases, and 19 bases separated the two germline ends. Here the CDR3 reads CASSPGGQAINEQYF. The DNA of the CDR3 is TGTGCCAGCAGCCCGGGGGGACAGGCAATTAACGAGCAGTACTTC. The variable domain in full, completed from reference TRBV7-9 and TRBJ2-7, reads DTGVSQNPRHKITKRGQNVTFRCDPISEHNRLYWYRQTLGQGPEFLTYFQNEAQLEKSRLLSDRFSAERPKGSFSTLEIQRTEQGDSAMYLCASSPGGQAINEQYFGPGTRLTVT.

This chain links TRBV6-5 with TRBJ2-1; the match to TRBD2 covers 8 bases. J gave up 4 bases and V 2 bases, and 4 bases lay outside the gene matches. CDR3 size: 15 residues. CDR1 is MNHEY, CDR2 SVGAGI, per germline. Here the CDR3 DNA reads TGTGCCAGCAGTTACCTCGGCGGGGGGTACAATGAGCAGTTCTTC. This sequence encodes CASSYLGGGYNEQFF.